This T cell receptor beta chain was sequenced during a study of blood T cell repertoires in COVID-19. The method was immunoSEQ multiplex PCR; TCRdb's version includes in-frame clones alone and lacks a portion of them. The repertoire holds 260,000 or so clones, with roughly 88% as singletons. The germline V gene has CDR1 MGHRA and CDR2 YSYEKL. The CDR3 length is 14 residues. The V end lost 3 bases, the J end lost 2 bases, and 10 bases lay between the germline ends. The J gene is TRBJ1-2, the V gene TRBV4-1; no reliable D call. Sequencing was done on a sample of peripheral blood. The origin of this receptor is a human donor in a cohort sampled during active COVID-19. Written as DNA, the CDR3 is TGCGCCAGCAGCCAGGAGACTTCAAACTATGGCTACACCTTC. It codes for CASSQETSNYGYTF.